A single sample gave rise to the 16 T cell receptor beta chains below, sequenced in a study of blood T cells in healthy people across ages (dated by TCRdb to the mid-2010s). The library relied on 5' RACE. These reads were obtained on an Illumina HiSeq 2500. A second PCR of about 7 to 12 cycles was performed with a sample-barcoded 5' primer and a J-beta primer mix. Starting from the raw public reads, TCRdb applied fastp trimming at Q25, assembled clones with MiXCR and retained in-frame beta chains. All rows with the same CDR3 protein become a single entry with the most common DNA and genes. This sample lists 800,000 to 950,000 distinct CDR3 sequences; almost 30% were detected once. The ten largest clonotypes hold more than 8.5% of the sample. This sample was shared with a second study, whose subject was T cells of mothers and their children.

Material: blood. The receptors stem from a woman aged 40 to 50 in good health.

This chain joins TRBV28 and TRBJ2-3; 7 nucleotides line up with TRBD1. V gave up 5 bases and J gave up 4 bases; unmatched junction bases: 9. Germline loops: CDR1 MDHEN, CDR2 SYDVKM. The CDR3 totals 15 residues. The CDR3 region is CASSVQGVFADTQYF. The CDR3 DNA follows: TGTGCCAGCAGTGTCCAGGGGGTGTTCGCAGATACGCAGTATTTT.

The chain carries TRBV5-1 and TRBJ1-5, with D tentatively TRBD1 (6 bases). This CDR3 spans 16 amino acids. Trimming shortened V by 0 bases and J by 2 bases, and 12 bases separated the two germline ends. Germline V CDR1 and CDR2: SGHRS, YFSETQ. CDR3 nucleotide sequence: TGCGCCAGCAGCTTGGGAAGACAGGCCGGCAATCAGCCCCAGCATTTT. This translates into CASSLGRQAGNQPQHF.

In the case of this clonotype: A read error is possible here, since a much larger clone lies one base away. The V gene is TRBV6-5, the J gene TRBJ2-7; D ambiguous. Germline V gene lookup returns CDR1 MNHEY and CDR2 SVGAGI. The CDR3 sequence is 15 residues long. The CDR3 sequence is CASSYSIGGSYERYF. DNA for the CDR3: TGTGCCAGCAGTTACTCGATTGGCGGCTCCTACGAGCGGTACTTC.

The chain couples TRBV27 to TRBJ2-5, with unresolved D. CDR1 is MNHEY, CDR2 SMNVEV, per germline (reference sequence). This CDR3 region has 15 residues. V was cut by 2 bases and J by 1 base, with 11 bases left in between. The CDR3 sequence is CASSLSIGSQETQYF. Written as DNA, the CDR3 is TGTGCCAGCAGTTTAAGTATCGGCAGCCAAGAGACCCAGTACTTC.

This clonotype has just a few counts. The rearrangement links TRBV20-1 to TRBJ1-4; TRBD1 matches at 7 bases. CDR3 length: 18 residues. In germline, CDR1 is DFQATT, CDR2 SNEGSKA (reference sequence). V lost 0 bases to trimming and J lost 7 bases; unmatched junction nucleotides: 17. The CDR3 DNA is TGCAGTGCTAGAGAAGGGGGCGCGTTCCGAGAATTTGGTGAAAAACTGTTTTTT. Translating gives CSAREGGAFREFGEKLFF.

Comments on this clonotype: A much larger clone differs from this one at a single base, so this may be a read error. This chain joins TRBV20-1 and TRBJ2-3; D is undetermined. In germline, CDR1 is DFQATT, CDR2 SNEGSKA (reference sequence). CDR3 size: 14 residues. V was pared by 1 base and J by 2 bases, with 10 bases between. The CDR3 DNA reads as TGCAGTGCTAGAGGGGCTGGTGACACAGATACGCAGTATTTT. Translation gives CSARGAGDTDTQYF.

This clonotype has more than one count but fewer than ten. The chain employs TRBV28 and TRBJ1-5; no definite D call. This CDR3 comprises 14 residues. Trimming removed 5 bases from V and 2 bases from J, with 10 bases in between. Germline V CDR1 and CDR2: MDHEN, SYDVKM. The CDR3 loop is CASSTGSRNQPQHF. In DNA form, the CDR3 reads TGTGCCAGCAGTACCGGGAGTCGCAATCAGCCCCAGCATTTT. Full variable domain (remainder filled in from reference TRBV28 and TRBJ1-5): DVKVTQSSRYLVKRTGEKVFLECVQDMDHENMFWYRQDPGLGLRLIYFSYDVKMKEKGDIPEGYSVSREKKERFSLILESASTNQTSMYLCASSTGSRNQPQHFGDGTRLSIL.

Regarding this clonotype: A read error may be the cause here, since a much bigger clone is one base away. This chain links TRBV20-1 with TRBJ2-5; D not resolved. With the DNA end fitting TRBJ2-7 better, the J assignment may be wrong. The CDR3 covers 13 residues. Per the germline V gene, CDR1 is DFQATT and CDR2 is SNEGSKA (reference sequence). This CDR3 is CSTNRGRASEQYF. The CDR3 DNA is TGCAGTACTAATCGCGGCCGCGCTTCCGAGCAGTACTTC.

The sample holds a few counts of this clonotype. The chain combines TRBV14 with TRBJ2-1, with 9 bases lining up with TRBD1. V shed 4 bases, J shed 1 base, and the junction held 5 bases outside the gene matches. Germline CDR1 reads SGHDN; CDR2 reads FVKESK. The CDR3 is made up of 16 amino acids. The CDR3 region has the DNA TGTGCCAGCAGCCGACTCGGGACAGGGTCCTACAATGAGCAGTTCTTC. It translates to CASSRLGTGSYNEQFF.

This clonotype showed up just once. The chain carries TRBV7-8 and TRBJ2-5, with D perhaps matching TRBD2 (5 bases). The ends were cut back, 2 bases at V and 5 bases at J, with 15 bases in the middle. CDR3 length: 15 residues. Per germline, CDR1 SGHVS and CDR2 FQNEAQ. The CDR3 DNA is TGTGCCAGCAGCTTATTCGGGGTACAGAGGGAGACCCAGTACTTC. This encodes CASSLFGVQRETQYF.

This clonotype came up many times. Sequence at one end of the junction differs from germline and may be a read error. The rearrangement uses TRBV5-4 and TRBJ2-6; possible D gene TRBD1, 5 bases. From germline, CDR1 is SGHNT and CDR2 YYREEE (reference sequence). The CDR3 is made up of 13 amino acids. The chain's CDR3 is CASSLTGANVRTF. The CDR3 DNA reads as TGTGCCAGCAGCTTAACTGGGGCCAACGTCCGGACTTTC.

In the case of this clonotype: A single base separates this from a much larger clone, so it may be a read error. J is TRBJ2-7 and V is TRBV9; no definite D call. Germline CDR1 reads SGDLS; CDR2 reads YYNGEE. The CDR3 loop spans 15 amino acids. V lost 0 bases to trimming and J lost 3 bases, with 13 bases between them. The CDR3 sequence is CASSVGVLGCYEQYF. CDR3 nucleotide sequence: TGTGCCAGCAGCGTAGGAGTCCTGGGCTGCTACGAGCAGTACTTC.

This clonotype was picked up a small number of times. This chain joins TRBV27 and TRBJ1-2; TRBD1 is a possible D gene (6 bases). V was cut by 5 bases and J by 10 bases, with 23 bases left in between. This CDR3 is 15 amino acids long. Germline-derived CDR1 and CDR2 are MNHEY and SMNVEV (reference sequence). The CDR3 sequence: CASSHTLGGLSDYTF. In DNA, the CDR3 is TGTGCCAGCAGTCACACACTCGGGGGCTTATCCGACTACACCTTC.

The chain combines TRBV7-8 with TRBJ2-1; tentatively, D is TRBD1 (6 bases). The V end lost 5 bases, the J end lost 7 bases, and 24 bases lay between the germline ends. Germline values: CDR1 SGHVS, CDR2 FQNEAQ. This CDR3 contains 17 residues. The DNA for the CDR3 is TGTGCCAGCAGCCCGACCCACACAGGGATATCGACGAATGAGCAGTTCTTC. Amino acid sequence: CASSPTHTGISTNEQFF.

This clonotype occurred many times. The chain links TRBV7-9 to TRBJ2-7; 9 bases are shared with TRBD1. CDR1 is SEHNR and CDR2 is FQNEAQ in the germline V gene (reference sequence). V gave up 7 bases and J gave up 3 bases; unmatched junction bases: 7. The CDR3 sequence is 14 residues long. CDR3 in amino acids: CASTPPDRGYEQYF. CDR3 nucleotide sequence: TGTGCCAGCACTCCCCCGGACAGGGGCTACGAGCAGTACTTC. Complete variable domain (other parts from reference TRBV7-9 and TRBJ2-7): DTGVSQNPRHKITKRGQNVTFRCDPISEHNRLYWYRQTLGQGPEFLTYFQNEAQLEKSRLLSDRFSAERPKGSFSTLEIQRTEQGDSAMYLCASTPPDRGYEQYFGPGTRLTVT.

This clonotype was observed at least ten times. The chain uses TRBV4-3 and TRBJ2-3, with D hard to call. Deletions cut 0 bases from V and 10 bases from J, with 17 bases between. The V gene's germline CDR1 is LGHNA and CDR2 YSLEER. The CDR3 has 15 amino acids. Here the CDR3 reads CASSQDRRSGDAQYF. The CDR3 DNA reads TGCGCCAGCAGCCAAGATCGACGTTCTGGGGATGCGCAGTATTTT.